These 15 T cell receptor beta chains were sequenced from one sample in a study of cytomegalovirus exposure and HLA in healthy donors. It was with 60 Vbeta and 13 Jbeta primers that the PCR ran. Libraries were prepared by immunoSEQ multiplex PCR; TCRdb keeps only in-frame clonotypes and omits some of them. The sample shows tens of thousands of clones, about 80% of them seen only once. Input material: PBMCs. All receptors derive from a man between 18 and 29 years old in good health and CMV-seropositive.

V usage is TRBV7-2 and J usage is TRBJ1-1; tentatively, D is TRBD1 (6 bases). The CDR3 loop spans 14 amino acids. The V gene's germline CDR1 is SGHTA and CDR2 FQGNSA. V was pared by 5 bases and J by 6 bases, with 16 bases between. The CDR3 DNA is TGTGCCAGCAGCCGGTTACAGGGCTTCTCTGAAGCTTTCTTT. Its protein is CASSRLQGFSEAFF. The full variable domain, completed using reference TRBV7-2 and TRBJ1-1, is GAGVSQSPSNKVTEKGKDVELRCDPISGHTALYWYRQSLGQGLEFLIYFQGNSAPDKSGLPSDRFSAERTGGSVSTLTIQRTQQEDSAVYLCASSRLQGFSEAFFGQGTRLTVV.

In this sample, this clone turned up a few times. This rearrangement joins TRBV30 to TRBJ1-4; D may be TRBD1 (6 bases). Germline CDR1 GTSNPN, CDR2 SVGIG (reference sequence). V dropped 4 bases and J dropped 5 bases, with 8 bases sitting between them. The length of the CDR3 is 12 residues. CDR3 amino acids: CAWTGQNEKLFF. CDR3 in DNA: TGTGCCTGGACAGGACAGAATGAAAAACTGTTTTTT.

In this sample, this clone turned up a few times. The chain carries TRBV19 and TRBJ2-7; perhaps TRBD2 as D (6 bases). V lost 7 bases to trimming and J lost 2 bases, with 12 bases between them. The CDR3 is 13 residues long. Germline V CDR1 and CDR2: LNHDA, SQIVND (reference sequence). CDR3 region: CASTRDGTYEQYF. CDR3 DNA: TGTGCCAGTACGCGGGACGGAACCTACGAGCAGTACTTC. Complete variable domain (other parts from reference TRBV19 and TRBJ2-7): DGGITQSPKYLFRKEGQNVTLSCEQNLNHDAMYWYRQDPGQGLRLIYYSQIVNDFQKGDIAEGYSVSREKKESFPLTVTSAQKNPTAFYLCASTRDGTYEQYFGPGTRLTVT.

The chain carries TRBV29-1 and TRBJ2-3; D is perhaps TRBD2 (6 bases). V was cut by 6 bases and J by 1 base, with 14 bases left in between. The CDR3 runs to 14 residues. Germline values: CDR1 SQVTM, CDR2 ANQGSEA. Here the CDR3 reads CSVERTGGTDTQYF. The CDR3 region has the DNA TGCAGCGTGGAAAGGACGGGGGGCACAGATACGCAGTATTTT.

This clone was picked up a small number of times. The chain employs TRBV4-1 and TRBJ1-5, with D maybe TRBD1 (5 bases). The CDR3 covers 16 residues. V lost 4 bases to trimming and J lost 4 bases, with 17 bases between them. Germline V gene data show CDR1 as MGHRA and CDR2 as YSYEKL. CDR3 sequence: CASSPTVGRENQPQHF. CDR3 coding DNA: TGCGCCAGCAGCCCGACGGTAGGCAGGGAAAATCAGCCCCAGCATTTT.

The CDR3 DNA reads as TGTGCCAGCAGCTTGGGGACACAGGGGGCAAGGGCTGAAGCTTTCTTT. As protein: CASSLGTQGARAEAFF. The chain joins TRBV5-4 to TRBJ1-1; TRBD1 agrees at 9 bases. The V gene end was trimmed by 0 bases and the J gene end by 6 bases; junction bases not matched to a gene: 9. The CDR3 is 16 amino acids. Germline CDR1 and CDR2: SGHNT and YYREEE (reference sequence).

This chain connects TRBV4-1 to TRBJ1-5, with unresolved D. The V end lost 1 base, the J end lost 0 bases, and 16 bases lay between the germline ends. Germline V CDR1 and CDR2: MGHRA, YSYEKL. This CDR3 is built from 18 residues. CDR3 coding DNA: TGCGCCAGCAGCCAAGGGACCATAGCGGGATTTAGCAATCAGCCCCAGCATTTT. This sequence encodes CASSQGTIAGFSNQPQHF.

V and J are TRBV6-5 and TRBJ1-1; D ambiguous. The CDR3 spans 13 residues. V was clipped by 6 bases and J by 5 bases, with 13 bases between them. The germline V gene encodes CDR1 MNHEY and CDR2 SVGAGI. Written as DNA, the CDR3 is TGTGCCAGCAGCCGAATCGCGGAGACTGAAGCTTTCTTT. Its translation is CASSRIAETEAFF.

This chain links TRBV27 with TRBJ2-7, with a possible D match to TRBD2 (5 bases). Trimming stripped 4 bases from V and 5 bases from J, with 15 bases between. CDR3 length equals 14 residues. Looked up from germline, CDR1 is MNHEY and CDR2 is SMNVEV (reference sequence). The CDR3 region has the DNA TGTGCCAGCAGTTCCCTAAGTAGCGCCCACGAGCAGTACTTC. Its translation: CASSSLSSAHEQYF.

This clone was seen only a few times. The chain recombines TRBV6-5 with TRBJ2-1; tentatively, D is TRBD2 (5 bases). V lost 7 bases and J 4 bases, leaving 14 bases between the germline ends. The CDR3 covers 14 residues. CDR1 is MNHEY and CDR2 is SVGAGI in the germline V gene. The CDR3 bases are TGTGCCAGCACCCCCTTACCGGGATACAATGAGCAGTTCTTC. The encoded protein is CASTPLPGYNEQFF.

The CDR3 bases are TGTGCCACCAGCAGAGAAGGGACTAGTAGTTGGCAGTTCTTC. Translated, it gives CATSREGTSSWQFF. This chain joins TRBV15 and TRBJ2-1, with TRBD2 matching 8 bases. V gave up 0 bases and J gave up 12 bases; unmatched junction bases: 7. CDR1 LNHNV and CDR2 YYDKDF come from the germline V gene (reference sequence). The CDR3 covers 14 residues.

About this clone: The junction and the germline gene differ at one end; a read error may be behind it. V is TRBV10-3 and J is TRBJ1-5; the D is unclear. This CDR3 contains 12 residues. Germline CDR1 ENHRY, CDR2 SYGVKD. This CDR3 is CAISHSDQPQHF. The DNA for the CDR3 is TGTGCCATCAGCCATAGCGATCAGCCCCAGCATTTT.

CDR3 sequence: CAPRGRNTGELFF. CDR3 sequence (DNA): TGTGCTCCCCGGGGGAGGAACACCGGGGAGCTGTTTTTT. The chain links TRBV18 to TRBJ2-2, with D possibly TRBD2 on 6 matching bases. Germline CDR1 and CDR2: KGHSH and LQKENI. The CDR3 contains 13 residues.

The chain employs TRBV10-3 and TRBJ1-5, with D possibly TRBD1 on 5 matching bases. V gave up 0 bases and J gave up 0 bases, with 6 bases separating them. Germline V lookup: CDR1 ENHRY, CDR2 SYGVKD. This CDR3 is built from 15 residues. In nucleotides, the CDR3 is TGTGCCATCAGTGAGTCCAGGGATAGCAATCAGCCCCAGCATTTT. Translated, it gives CAISESRDSNQPQHF.

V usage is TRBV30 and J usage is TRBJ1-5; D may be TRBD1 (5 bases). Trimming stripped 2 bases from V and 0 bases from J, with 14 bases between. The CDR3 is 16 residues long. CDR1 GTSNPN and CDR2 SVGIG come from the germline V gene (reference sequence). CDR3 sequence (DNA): TGTGCCTGGAGTAAAGGTTCGACAGATAGCAATCAGCCCCAGCATTTT. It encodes CAWSKGSTDSNQPQHF. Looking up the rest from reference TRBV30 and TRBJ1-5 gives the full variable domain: SQTIHQWPATLVQPVGSPLSLECTVEGTSNPNLYWYRQAAGRGLQLLFYSVGIGQISSEVPQNLSASRPQDRQFILSSKKLLLSDSGFYLCAWSKGSTDSNQPQHFGDGTRLSIL.